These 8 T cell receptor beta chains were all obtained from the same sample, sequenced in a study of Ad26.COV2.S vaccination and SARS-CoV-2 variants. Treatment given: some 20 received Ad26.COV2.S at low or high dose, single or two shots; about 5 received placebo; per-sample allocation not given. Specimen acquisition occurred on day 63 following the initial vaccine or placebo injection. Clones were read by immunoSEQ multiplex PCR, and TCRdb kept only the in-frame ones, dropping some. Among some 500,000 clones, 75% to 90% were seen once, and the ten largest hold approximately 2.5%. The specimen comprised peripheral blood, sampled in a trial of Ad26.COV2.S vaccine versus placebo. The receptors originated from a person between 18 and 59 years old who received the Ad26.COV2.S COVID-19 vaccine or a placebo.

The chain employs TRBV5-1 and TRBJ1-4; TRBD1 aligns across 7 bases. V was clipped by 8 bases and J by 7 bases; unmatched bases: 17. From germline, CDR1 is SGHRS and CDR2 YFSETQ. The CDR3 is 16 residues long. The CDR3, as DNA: TGCGCCAGTAGGTCGAGAGGGGGCGCAGAAATTGAAAAACTGTTTTTT. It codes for CASRSRGGAEIEKLFF.

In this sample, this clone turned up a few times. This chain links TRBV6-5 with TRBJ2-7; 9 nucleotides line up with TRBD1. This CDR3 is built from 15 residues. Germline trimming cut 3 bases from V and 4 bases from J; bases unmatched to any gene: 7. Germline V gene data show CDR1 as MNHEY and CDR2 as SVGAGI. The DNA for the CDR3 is TGTGCCAGCAGTTATTCTGGACAGGGGAAGTACGAGCAGTACTTC. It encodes CASSYSGQGKYEQYF.

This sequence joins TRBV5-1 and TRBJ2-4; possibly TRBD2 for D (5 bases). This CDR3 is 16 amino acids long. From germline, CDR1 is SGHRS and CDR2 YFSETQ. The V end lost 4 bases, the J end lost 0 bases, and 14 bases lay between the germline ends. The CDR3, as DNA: TGCGCCAGCAGCCCGGACTTTTTTCTAGCCAAAAACATTCAGTACTTC. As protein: CASSPDFFLAKNIQYF. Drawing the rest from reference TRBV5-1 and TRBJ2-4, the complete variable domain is KAGVTQTPRYLIKTRGQQVTLSCSPISGHRSVSWYQQTPGQGLQFLFEYFSETQRNKGNFPGRFSGRQFSNSRSEMNVSTLELGDSALYLCASSPDFFLAKNIQYFGAGTRLSVL.

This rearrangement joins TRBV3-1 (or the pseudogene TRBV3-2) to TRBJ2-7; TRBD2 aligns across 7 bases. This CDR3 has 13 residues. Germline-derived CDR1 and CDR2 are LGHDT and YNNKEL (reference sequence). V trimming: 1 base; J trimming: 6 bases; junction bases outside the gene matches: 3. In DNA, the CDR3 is TGTGCCAGCAGCCAAGCCGCGGGGGTCGAGCAGTACTTC. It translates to CASSQAAGVEQYF.

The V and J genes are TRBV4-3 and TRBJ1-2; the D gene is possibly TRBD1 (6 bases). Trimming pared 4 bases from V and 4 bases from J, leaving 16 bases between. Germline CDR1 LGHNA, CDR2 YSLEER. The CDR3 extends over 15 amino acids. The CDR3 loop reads CASSLAGDPPYGYTF. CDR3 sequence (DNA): TGCGCCAGCAGCCTTGCAGGGGACCCTCCCTATGGCTACACCTTC.

The CDR3 DNA is TGTGCCAGCAGGGAATTGATGGACAACTATGGCTACACCTTC. It codes for CASRELMDNYGYTF. The J gene is TRBJ1-2, the V gene TRBV13; D is undetermined. With 6 bases removed from V and 2 bases from J, the gap between germline ends came to 13 bases. Germline CDR1 and CDR2: PRHDT and FYEKMQ (reference sequence). The CDR3 contains 14 residues. The entire variable domain, with the rest obtained from reference TRBV13 and TRBJ1-2, is as follows: AAGVIQSPRHLIKEKRETATLKCYPIPRHDTVYWYQQGPGQDPQFLISFYEKMQSDKGSIPDRFSAQQFSDYHSELNMSSLELGDSALYFCASRELMDNYGYTFGSGTRLTVV.

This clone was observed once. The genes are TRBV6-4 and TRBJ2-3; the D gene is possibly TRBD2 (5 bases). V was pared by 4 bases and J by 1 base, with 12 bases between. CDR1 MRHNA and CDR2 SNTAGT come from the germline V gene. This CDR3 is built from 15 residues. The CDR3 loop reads CASSAATGGTDTQYF. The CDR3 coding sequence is TGTGCCAGCAGTGCCGCGACCGGGGGCACAGATACGCAGTATTTT.

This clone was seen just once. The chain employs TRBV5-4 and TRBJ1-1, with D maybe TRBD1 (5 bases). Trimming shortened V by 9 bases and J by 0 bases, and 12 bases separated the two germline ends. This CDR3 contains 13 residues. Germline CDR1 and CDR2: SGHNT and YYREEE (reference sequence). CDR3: CAIPSRVNTEAFF. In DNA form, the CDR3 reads TGTGCCATCCCATCCAGGGTGAACACTGAAGCTTTCTTT.